This T cell receptor (beta chain) was captured in a study of T cell repertoires in cytomegalovirus infection. Study-level information: Both a matching HLA type and CMV infection were indicated by public TCR beta signatures.

After removal of 8 bases from V and 5 bases from J, the junction contained 4 bases not matched to a gene. This CDR3 has 13 amino acids. Germline V gives CDR1 LNHDA, CDR2 SQIVND (reference sequence). As concerns this clonotype: Its antigen is currently unknown.

TCRdb re-derived calls from the reads in MiXCR, one entry per CDR3 protein. The sample has approximately 170,000 distinct CDR3 sequences; roughly 14% are singletons. Study findings and constraints: There were carriers of CMV plus the relevant HLA, and cumulative public TCR beta family frequency identified them. There were HLA-C-restricted CMV-specific TCR beta clonotypes dominating the ex vivo response.

The sequenced sample was PBMCs. The chain employs TRBV19 and TRBJ1-5, with 9 bases identical to TRBD1. The receptor was derived from a human donor in good health (CMV status not recorded). Some clones in this sample may be carry-over from other donors' samples. The CDR3 nucleotides read TGTGCCAGTTCCGGGACAGGGTATCAGCCCCAGCATTTT. Translated, it gives CASSGTGYQPQHF.